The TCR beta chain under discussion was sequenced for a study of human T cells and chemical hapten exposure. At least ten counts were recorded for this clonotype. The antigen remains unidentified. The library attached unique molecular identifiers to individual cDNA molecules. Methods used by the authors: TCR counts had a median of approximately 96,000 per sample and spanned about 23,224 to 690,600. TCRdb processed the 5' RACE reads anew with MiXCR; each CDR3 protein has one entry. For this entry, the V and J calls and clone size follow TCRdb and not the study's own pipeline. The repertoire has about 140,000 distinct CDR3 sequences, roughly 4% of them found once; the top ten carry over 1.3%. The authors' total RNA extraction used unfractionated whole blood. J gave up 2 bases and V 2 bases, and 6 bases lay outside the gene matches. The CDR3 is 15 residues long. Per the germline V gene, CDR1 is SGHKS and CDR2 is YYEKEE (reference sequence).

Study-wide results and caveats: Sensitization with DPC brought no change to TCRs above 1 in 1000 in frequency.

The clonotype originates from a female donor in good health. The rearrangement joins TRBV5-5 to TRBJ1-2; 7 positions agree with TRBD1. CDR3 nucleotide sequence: TGTGCCAGCAGCTTACCCGAGACAGGGAACTATGGCTACACCTTC. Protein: CASSLPETGNYGYTF.